This T cell receptor (beta chain) was retrieved from a study of blood T cells in healthy people across ages. Through a sample-barcoded 5' primer and a J-beta primer mix, a second PCR was run for roughly 7 to 12 cycles. A single record per CDR3 protein comes from TCRdb applying MiXCR to the 5' RACE reads. The sample lists approximately 900,000 distinct CDR3 sequences; around 29% were seen once. Per germline, CDR1 MDHEN and CDR2 SYDVKM. The V and J ends lost 3 bases and 6 bases respectively, with 12 bases between them. This CDR3 region has 14 residues. This clonotype was found a few times. Its matching antigen is unknown. The study's findings and limits: Correlation between TCR beta diversity and naive T cell percentage was strong. Estimates based on one million T cells were treated as lower bounds.

Separately, the same data were catalogued under a study of T cells of mothers and their children.

This TCR was sampled from a woman aged 35 to 49 in good health. The chain joins TRBV28 to TRBJ2-4, with D perhaps matching TRBD1 (5 bases). The source material was blood. The CDR3 reads CASSLSPGINIQYF. The CDR3, as DNA: TGTGCCAGCAGTTTGTCGCCAGGGATAAACATTCAGTACTTC.